The 22 T cell receptor beta chains presented below share a single source sample, sequenced in a study of cytomegalovirus exposure and HLA in healthy donors (dated by TCRdb to 2016 to 2017). Library preparation was by the immunoSEQ multiplex PCR assay. For the multiplex PCR, a mixture combining 60 forward primers for TCR Vbeta segments and 13 reverse primers for TCR Jbeta segments was used. As stored in TCRdb, this immuneACCESS dataset retains in-frame rearrangements with V and J assigned. A fraction of the clones does not appear; measured against another copy, unresolved V genes explain less than half of the discrepancy, and the remainder lacks a known reason. Recorded for this sample are roughly 100,000 clones; roughly 69% of them occurred a single time. In total, the top ten clones hold approximately 3.8% of the sample. Sequencing used PBMCs. These receptors originate from a man aged 30 to 45 in good health and CMV-seropositive.

CDR3 sequence: CASSPIDSTSGNTIYF. CDR3 nucleotide sequence: TGCGCCAGCAGCCCGATCGACAGCACCTCTGGAAACACCATATATTTT. The genes are TRBV5-1 and TRBJ1-3; TRBD1 is a possible D gene (5 bases). Germline V gene data show CDR1 as SGHRS and CDR2 as YFSETQ. V was trimmed by 4 bases and J by 0 bases, leaving 14 bases between them. This CDR3 comprises 16 residues. The full variable domain, in which reference TRBV5-1 and TRBJ1-3 provide the parts outside the CDR3, is KAGVTQTPRYLIKTRGQQVTLSCSPISGHRSVSWYQQTPGQGLQFLFEYFSETQRNKGNFPGRFSGRQFSNSRSEMNVSTLELGDSALYLCASSPIDSTSGNTIYFGEGSWLTVV.

The genes are TRBV6-5 and TRBJ2-1, with 8 nucleotides matching TRBD2. The CDR3 is made up of 15 amino acids. The germline gives CDR1 MNHEY, CDR2 SVGAGI. J gave up 8 bases and V 5 bases, and 11 bases lay outside the gene matches. The CDR3 DNA sequence: TGTGCCAGCAGTCTGACGGGACTAGGGGTTTATGAGCAGTTCTTC. This codes for CASSLTGLGVYEQFF.

V and J are TRBV10-3 and TRBJ1-2; D is undetermined. The length of the CDR3 is 15 residues. Germline-derived CDR1 and CDR2 are ENHRY and SYGVKD. V lost 0 bases and J lost 4, with 12 bases in between. The CDR3 loop is CAISESVGGFYGYTF. The CDR3 DNA is TGTGCCATCAGTGAGTCGGTGGGAGGCTTCTATGGCTACACCTTC.

The V call is TRBV11-1, the J call TRBJ1-1, with a weak D call TRBD1 (5 bases). V gave up 7 bases and J gave up 2 bases, with 17 bases separating them. The CDR3 spans 15 residues. CDR1 SGHAT and CDR2 FQDESV come from the germline V gene (reference sequence). The chain's CDR3 is CASTLGAGRNTEAFF. The CDR3 bases are TGTGCCAGCACCCTAGGGGCAGGGCGAAACACTGAAGCTTTCTTT.

With regard to this clone: The junction does not match germline at one end; this may be a read error. The chain carries TRBV4-2 and TRBJ2-7; TRBD2 matches 8 bases. From germline, CDR1 is LGHNA and CDR2 YNFKEQ. CDR3 size: 17 residues. The CDR3 here is CASSQTSGLGLPYERYF. The CDR3 coding sequence is TGTGCCAGCAGCCAAACCTCGGGACTAGGCCTCCCCTACGAGCGGTACTTC.

The sample holds a few counts of this clone. The gene calls are TRBV6-5 and TRBJ2-3; TRBD2 aligns across 8 bases. Germline V lookup: CDR1 MNHEY, CDR2 SVGAGI. The CDR3 totals 15 residues. The V segment lost 6 bases and the J segment 6 bases; nucleotides outside the gene matches: 11. This chain's CDR3 is CASRKAGAFSDTQYF. DNA for the CDR3: TGTGCCAGCAGAAAAGCGGGGGCCTTCTCTGATACGCAGTATTTT.

This clone was seen a single time. CDR3 sequence: CASSLALTGGIHEQYF. CDR3 coding DNA: TGCGCCAGCAGCTTGGCCTTGACAGGGGGCATCCACGAGCAGTACTTC. This chain connects TRBV5-1 to TRBJ2-7, with 10 bases matching TRBD1. V lost 0 bases, J lost 5 bases, and 8 bases stayed unmatched. Germline loops: CDR1 SGHRS, CDR2 YFSETQ. The CDR3 contains 16 residues.

The chain joins TRBV5-1 to TRBJ2-1; 7 nucleotides match TRBD1. After removal of 2 bases from V and 10 bases from J, the junction contained 3 bases not matched to a gene. CDR1 is SGHRS, CDR2 YFSETQ, per germline. The CDR3 sequence is 12 residues long. This CDR3 is CASSFSGGEQFF. The CDR3 DNA sequence: TGCGCCAGCAGCTTTTCAGGGGGAGAGCAGTTCTTC.

This clone was observed a handful of times. The chain employs TRBV5-6 and TRBJ2-1; D not resolved. Germline CDR1 reads SGHDT; CDR2 reads YYEEEE. The CDR3 length is 11 residues. Trimming took 4 bases from V and 4 from J, leaving 3 bases between them. CDR3 in amino acids: CASSLYNEQFF. CDR3 nucleotides: TGTGCCAGCAGCCTTTACAATGAGCAGTTCTTC.

The gene calls are TRBV9 and TRBJ2-5, with TRBD1 identical over 7 bases. J gave up 7 bases and V 4 bases, and 10 bases lay outside the gene matches. The CDR3 totals 14 residues. Germline CDR1 is SGDLS and CDR2 is YYNGEE. In nucleotides, the CDR3 is TGTGCCAGCAGCAGGGGGCGAGGGGTAAGGACCCAGTACTTC. Translating it yields CASSRGRGVRTQYF.

This chain uses TRBV5-4 with TRBJ2-3, with D uncertain. V was clipped by 1 base and J by 2 bases, with 8 bases between them. The CDR3 contains 14 residues. Germline CDR1 SGHNT, CDR2 YYREEE (reference sequence). DNA for the CDR3: TGTGCCAGCAGCTTGAACAAATACACAGATACGCAGTATTTT. It codes for CASSLNKYTDTQYF.

The sample holds one count of this clone. This sequence joins TRBV11-2 and TRBJ1-1; D gene uncertain. V lost 4 bases and J 4 bases, leaving 13 bases between the germline ends. In germline, CDR1 is SGHAT, CDR2 FQNNGV. The CDR3 runs 14 residues. The CDR3 DNA reads TGTGCCAGCAGCTCACCGAGACGGGGCACTGAAGCTTTCTTT. This translates into CASSSPRRGTEAFF.

The genes are TRBV6-1 and TRBJ2-3; D might be TRBD2 (6 bases). The germline V gene encodes CDR1 MNHNS and CDR2 SASEGT. This CDR3 region has 15 residues. V gave up 1 base and J gave up 4 bases, with 12 bases separating them. The CDR3 region has the DNA TGTGCCAGCAGTGAAGTGAGGTCGGGAGCAGATACGCAGTATTTT. Translating it yields CASSEVRSGADTQYF.

This clone has more than one count but fewer than ten. The V call is TRBV6-5, the J call TRBJ2-7, with unresolved D. CDR3 length: 13 residues. CDR1 and CDR2 (germline): MNHEY, SVGAGI. V lost 5 bases, J lost 1 base, and 9 bases lay in between. CDR3 bases: TGTGCCAGCAGTGAGGCAGAGTCCTACGAGCAGTACTTC. Its protein is CASSEAESYEQYF.

This clone has more than one count but fewer than ten. The CDR3 loop is CASRWEGNIEKLFF. Written as DNA, the CDR3 is TGTGCCAGCAGATGGGAGGGTAATATCGAAAAACTGTTTTTT. The J gene is TRBJ1-4, the V gene TRBV6-5; D is unresolved. Trimming cost V 6 bases and J 8 bases, with 16 bases left between them. Germline lookup yields CDR1 MNHEY and CDR2 SVGAGI. This CDR3 comprises 14 residues.

The genes are TRBV5-6 and TRBJ1-2, with D uncertain. The CDR3 spans 12 residues. Trimming stripped 2 bases from V and 4 bases from J, with 6 bases between. Germline-derived CDR1 and CDR2 are SGHDT and YYEEEE. In nucleotides, the CDR3 is TGTGCCAGCAGCTTTAGGAGCTATGGCTACACCTTC. This translates into CASSFRSYGYTF. Together with reference TRBV5-6 and TRBJ1-2, the CDR3 gives the full variable domain: DAGVTQSPTHLIKTRGQQVTLRCSPKSGHDTVSWYQQALGQGPQFIFQYYEEEERQRGNFPDRFSGHQFPNYSSELNVNALLLGDSALYLCASSFRSYGYTFGSGTRLTVV.

This clone was seen only a few times. CDR3 residues: CATSAGGPYEQYF. In nucleotides, the CDR3 is TGTGCCACCTCTGCGGGGGGGCCCTACGAGCAGTACTTC. The rearrangement links TRBV27 to TRBJ2-7; 9 nucleotides match TRBD2. The CDR3 totals 13 residues. V lost 10 bases and J lost 2; bases outside the gene matches: 6. Per the germline V gene, CDR1 is MNHEY and CDR2 is SMNVEV (reference sequence).

This clone was detected only a few times. CDR3 loop: CAISELASSYNEQFF. DNA of the CDR3: TGTGCCATCAGTGAGCTAGCGAGCTCCTACAATGAGCAGTTCTTC. The J gene is TRBJ2-1, the V gene TRBV10-3; D perhaps matches TRBD2 (6 bases). The V gene's germline CDR1 is ENHRY and CDR2 SYGVKD. The CDR3 is 15 residues long. The V end was cut by 2 bases, the J end by 0 bases, with 8 bases between.

This clone was counted a few times. V usage is TRBV11-3 and J usage is TRBJ2-1; TRBD2 aligns across 12 bases. Unmatched junction bases numbered 9, after V lost 5 bases and J lost 4 bases. Germline-derived CDR1 and CDR2 are SGHNT and YENEEA. The CDR3 spans 17 residues. CDR3: CASSQLAGGPEYNEQFF. CDR3 nucleotides: TGTGCCAGCAGCCAGCTAGCGGGGGGGCCGGAATACAATGAGCAGTTCTTC.

The chain joins TRBV4-1 to TRBJ2-3; possible D gene TRBD1, 5 bases. Germline CDR1 is MGHRA and CDR2 is YSYEKL. The CDR3 consists of 16 residues. Trimming left V 1 base short and J 2 bases short, with 13 bases between. The CDR3 DNA reads as TGCGCCAGCAGCCAAGTAGGGCAGGGCCCCACAGATACGCAGTATTTT. It codes for CASSQVGQGPTDTQYF.

The rearrangement links TRBV5-1 to TRBJ1-2; D gene uncertain. The CDR3 is made up of 14 amino acids. Germline CDR1 is SGHRS and CDR2 is YFSETQ. Trimming shortened V by 6 bases and J by 2 bases, and 14 bases separated the two germline ends. The CDR3 DNA is TGCGCCAGCAAGAGTCGTATGGGCAACTATGGCTACACCTTC. Translating it yields CASKSRMGNYGYTF.

This rearrangement joins TRBV7-9 to TRBJ2-2, with 8 nucleotides matching TRBD2. This CDR3 contains 16 residues. With V trimmed by 1 base and J by 1 base, 2 bases remained unmatched. Germline-derived CDR1 and CDR2 are SEHNR and FQNEAQ (reference sequence). CDR3 coding DNA: TGTGCCAGCAGCTTAGTAGCGGGGCAGAACACCGGGGAGCTGTTTTTT. Amino acids: CASSLVAGQNTGELFF.